This TCR beta chain was retrieved from a study of T cells in Graves' hyperthyroidism and ophthalmopathy. Study conclusions and caveats: The model predicted ophthalmopathy a median around 6.5 months before onset.

TCR beta CDR3 sequences were amplified from RNA transcripts. A set of HTBI primers served as the primers for a first-round RT-PCR of the TCR CDR3. TCRdb fed the multiplex PCR reads into MiXCR, producing one record per CDR3 protein. This sample yields hundreds of thousands of distinct CDR3 sequences, of which just over 35% are seen a single time; roughly 31% belongs to the top ten. Details on this clonotype: Its antigen is undetermined.

This CDR3 region has 15 residues. Trimming removed 3 bases from V and 0 bases from J, with 12 bases in between. The study left out patients who had uncontrolled infection, other autoimmune disease, pregnancy or lactation. Sequences were obtained from blood. The chain links TRBV12-3 or TRBV12-4 to TRBJ2-7, with D perhaps TRBD1 (5 bases). The TCR originated in a woman aged 35 to 49 with Graves' hyperthyroidism. The DNA of the CDR3 is TGTGCCAGCAGTTTGCAGGGTCTGAGCTCCTACGAGCAGTACTTC. As protein: CASSLQGLSSYEQYF.